This T cell receptor (beta chain) was obtained from a study of vaccination effects on CD4 cells after COVID-19. Notes on the study in general: There were few convalescent patients in the study and no early post-infection timepoints.

CDR3 length: 15 residues. The germline gives CDR1 SEHNR, CDR2 FQNEAQ (reference sequence). The V and J ends lost 0 bases and 3 bases respectively, with 8 bases between them. The method was immunoSEQ multiplex PCR; TCRdb's version includes in-frame clones alone and lacks a portion of them. Here the sample spans roughly 15,000 clones, roughly 68% being singletons. As concerns this clone: No antigen is known for it.

Pools of viral peptides were used by the ViraFEST assay to expand antigen-specific CD4+ T cells ahead of sequencing. CD4+ T cell isolation took place after more than eight days of culture. Either the mRNA-1273 or the BNT162b2 vaccine was given to participants as two doses. In the vaccine recipients, nucleocapsid antibodies were negative and there was no prior SARS-CoV-2 infection. Half the medium was replaced with IL-2 medium on days 3 and 7. The receptor was isolated from a human donor who received a COVID-19 vaccine. This chain links TRBV7-9 with TRBJ2-2, with D hard to call. Sequences were derived from CD4+ T cells from PBMCs cultured with SARS-CoV-2 spike peptides, sampled after COVID-19 vaccination. The CDR3 loop is CASSLAARYTGELFF. The DNA of the CDR3 is TGTGCCAGCAGCTTAGCGGCGCGGTACACCGGGGAGCTGTTTTTT.